There are a few counts of the clone carrying this T cell receptor (beta chain). Antigen: not known. V shed 0 bases and J shed 12 bases, with 15 bases lying between them. This CDR3 is 13 amino acids long. Germline V CDR1 and CDR2: SGHNT, YYREEE (reference sequence). This was a survey-level run. The table came from immunoSEQ multiplex PCR; TCRdb's copy has only in-frame clones and leaves some out. Counted here are 23,000 or so clones, 72% occurring once; the ten biggest clones make up about 0.6%. The data stem from a study of STAT5B mutations in CD4+ large granular lymphocyte leukemia. The study's findings and limits: Main leukemic clonotypes were patient-specific, but roughly 25% appeared at low frequency elsewhere. Patient CD4-sorted repertoires looked more clonal than healthy CD4+ repertoires, even without putative leukemic clones.

The clonotype comes from a human donor in good health. The chain carries TRBV5-4 and TRBJ1-1; weak D call: TRBD1 (5 bases). The sample comprised CD4+ T cells from blood buffy coats. CDR3 in DNA: TGTGCCAGCAGCTTGGATCTTTCCAGGGAACCTTTCTTT. It encodes CASSLDLSREPFF. The whole variable domain, filled in from reference TRBV5-4 and TRBJ1-1, reads ETGVTQSPTHLIKTRGQQVTLRCSSQSGHNTVSWYQQALGQGPQFIFQYYREEENGRGNFPPRFSGLQFPNYSSELNVNALELDDSALYLCASSLDLSREPFFGQGTRLTVV.